This T cell receptor beta chain was captured in a study of response to subunit inactivated influenza vaccine. Findings of the study overall: Authors suggested each seasonal flu vaccination may recruit only limited numbers of new T cells.

This clonotype has a handful of counts. Its specificity is unknown. TCRdb reprocessed the RT-PCR reads with MiXCR, giving one entry per CDR3 protein. The repertoire holds a few hundred thousand distinct CDR3 sequences, with about 14% as singletons. Here the sequenced sample was PBMCs from blood, taken 12 days after vaccination. This clonotype was sampled from a man over 45 who received an inactivated influenza vaccine.

The CDR3 loop reads CASSFSGGTNEQFF. The CDR3 DNA reads TGTGCCAGCAGTTTTAGCGGGGGAACCAATGAGCAGTTCTTC. This chain joins TRBV12-3 or TRBV12-4 and TRBJ2-1; 9 bases fit TRBD2. J was trimmed by 6 bases and V by 3 bases; bases with no gene match: 3. The CDR3 contains 14 residues.